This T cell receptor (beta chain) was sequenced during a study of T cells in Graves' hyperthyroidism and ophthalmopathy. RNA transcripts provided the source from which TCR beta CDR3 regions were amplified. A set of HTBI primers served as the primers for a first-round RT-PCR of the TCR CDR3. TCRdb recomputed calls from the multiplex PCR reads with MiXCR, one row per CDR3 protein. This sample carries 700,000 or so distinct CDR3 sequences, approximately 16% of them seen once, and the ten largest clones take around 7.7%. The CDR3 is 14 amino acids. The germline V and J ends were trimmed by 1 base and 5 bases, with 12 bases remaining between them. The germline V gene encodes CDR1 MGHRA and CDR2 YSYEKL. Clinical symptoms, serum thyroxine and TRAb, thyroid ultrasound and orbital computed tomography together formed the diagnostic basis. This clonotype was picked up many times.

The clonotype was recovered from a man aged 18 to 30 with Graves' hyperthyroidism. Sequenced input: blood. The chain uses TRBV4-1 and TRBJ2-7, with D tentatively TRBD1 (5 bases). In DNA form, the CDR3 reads TGCGCCAGCAGCCAAGTATCAGGGCTCGACGAGCAGTACTTC. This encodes CASSQVSGLDEQYF.